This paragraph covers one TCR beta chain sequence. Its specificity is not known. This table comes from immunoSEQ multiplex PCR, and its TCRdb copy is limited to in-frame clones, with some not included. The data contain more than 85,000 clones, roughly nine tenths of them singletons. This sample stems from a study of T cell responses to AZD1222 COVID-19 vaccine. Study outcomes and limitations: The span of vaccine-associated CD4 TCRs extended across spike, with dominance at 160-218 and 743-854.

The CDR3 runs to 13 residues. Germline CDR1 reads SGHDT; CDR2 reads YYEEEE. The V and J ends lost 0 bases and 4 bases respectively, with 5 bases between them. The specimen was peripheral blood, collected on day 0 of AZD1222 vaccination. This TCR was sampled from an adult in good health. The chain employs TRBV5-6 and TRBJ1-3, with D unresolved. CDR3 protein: CASSLVGGNTIYF. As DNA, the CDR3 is TGTGCCAGCAGCTTGGTGGGGGGAAACACCATATATTTT. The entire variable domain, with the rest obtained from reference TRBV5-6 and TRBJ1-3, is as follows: DAGVTQSPTHLIKTRGQQVTLRCSPKSGHDTVSWYQQALGQGPQFIFQYYEEEERQRGNFPDRFSGHQFPNYSSELNVNALLLGDSALYLCASSLVGGNTIYFGEGSWLTVV.